This T cell receptor beta chain appears in the sequencing data of a study of T cell responses to AZD1222 COVID-19 vaccine. Here immunoSEQ multiplex PCR was the method, and the copy in TCRdb shows in-frame clones only, minus some. The table has 110,000 to 150,000 clones, about nine tenths seen once. Broader study findings: Baseline seropositivity characterized only a handful of AZD1222 recipients. White British ancestry dominated among donors, who included more females, and clonal diversity was possibly underestimated. Among spike-specific TCRs, nearly half reportedly target unmutated variant regions. Increases in Spike-specific TCR breadth and depth were seen after two AZD1222 doses.

J was trimmed by 8 bases and V by 3 bases; bases with no gene match: 8. Germline V lookup: CDR1 LNHNV, CDR2 YYDKDF (reference sequence). CDR3 length: 14 residues. About this clone itself: Its antigen is undetermined.

The specimen was peripheral blood, collected on day 0 of AZD1222 vaccination. This clonotype was sampled from an adult in good health. The chain couples TRBV15 to TRBJ1-2; 8 nucleotides align to TRBD1. The DNA for the CDR3 is TGTGCCACCAGCAGTGGGGGACAGGCGGCCGGCTACACCTTC. This codes for CATSSGGQAAGYTF. Combining the CDR3 with reference TRBV15 and TRBJ1-2 gives the whole variable domain DAMVIQNPRYQVTQFGKPVTLSCSQTLNHNVMYWYQQKSSQAPKLLFHYYDKDFNNEADTPDNFQSRRPNTSFCFLDIRSPGLGDTAMYLCATSSGGQAAGYTFGSGTRLTVV.